Listed below are T cell receptor beta chains from one sample, sequenced in a study of T cells in Graves' hyperthyroidism and ophthalmopathy. TCRdb passed the multiplex PCR reads through MiXCR, listing each CDR3 protein once. The sample includes around 610,000 distinct CDR3 sequences, roughly 14% seen only once; the top ten take around 4.5%. The specimen sequenced was blood. The receptors here all came from a woman aged 40 to 50 with Graves' ophthalmopathy. Both conserved end residues are part of each CDR3. A D gene is named only where the DNA matches it firmly. The size of a clone is reported for some rows only, either as once, few or many, or as a class for expanded clones.

V: TRBV6-1; J: TRBJ2-5; D: TRBD1; size: -; DNA: TGTGCCAGCAGCCGGGCAGGGGGCATTGGAGAGACCCAGTACTTC; CDR3: CASSRAGGIGETQYF
V: TRBV7-9; J: TRBJ2-7; D: -; size: -; DNA: TGTGCCACCGGACACGAGCAGTACTTC; CDR3: CATGHEQYF
V: TRBV19; J: TRBJ1-1; D: TRBD1; size: many; DNA: TGTGCCAGTAGTATGGTTCGGACAGGGCTCACTGAAGCTTTCTTT; CDR3: CASSMVRTGLTEAFF
V: TRBV6-4; J: TRBJ2-7; D: TRBD2; size: -; DNA: TGTGCCAGCAGTTACTCTCCCGGAACTAGCGCGCCGTACTTC; CDR3: CASSYSPGTSAPYF
V: TRBV6-5; J: TRBJ2-7; D: -; size: many; DNA: TGTGCCAGCAGTACCCGGGACCTAATCTCCTACGAGCAGTACTTC; CDR3: CASSTRDLISYEQYF
V: TRBV19; J: TRBJ1-5; D: -; size: many; DNA: TGTGCCAGTAGTATAGATGGGAGCAGCAATCAGCCCCAGCATTTT; CDR3: CASSIDGSSNQPQHF
V: TRBV30; J: TRBJ2-5; D: TRBD2; size: many; DNA: TGTGCCTGCCTGACTAGCGGAGTAGAGACCCAGTACTTC; CDR3: CACLTSGVETQYF
V: TRBV7-9; J: TRBJ2-7; D: TRBD2; size: few; DNA: TGTGCCAGACAGGGACTAGCAACCACCTACGAGCAGTACTTC; CDR3: CARQGLATTYEQYF
V: TRBV13; J: TRBJ1-2; D: TRBD1; size: -; DNA: TGTGCCAGCAGCCAGGGACAGGAGATTAACTATGGCTACACCTTC; CDR3: CASSQGQEINYGYTF
V: TRBV4-2; J: TRBJ1-1; D: TRBD1; size: -; DNA: TGTGCCAGCAGCCCCGGACAGGGGGCATGGGGCACTGAAGCTTTCTTT; CDR3: CASSPGQGAWGTEAFF
V: TRBV29-1; J: TRBJ2-7; D: TRBD2; size: many; DNA: TGCAGCGTTGAAGGCCTAGCGGGAGGGACGTCATGGGAGCAGTACTTC; CDR3: CSVEGLAGGTSWEQYF
V: TRBV5-1; J: TRBJ1-2; D: -; size: many; DNA: TGCGCCAGCAGCGCGGACAGCCGATCCACCTATGGCTACACCTTC; CDR3: CASSADSRSTYGYTF
V: TRBV28; J: TRBJ1-5; D: -; size: many; DNA: TGTGCCAGCAGGCACCGGGACGCCGGGTCCTATCAGCCCCAGCATTTT; CDR3: CASRHRDAGSYQPQHF
V: TRBV5-1; J: TRBJ2-7; D: -; size: -; DNA: TGCGCCAGCAACCCGGGAGTATCAGGCGAGCAGTACTTC; CDR3: CASNPGVSGEQYF
V: TRBV12-3/TRBV12-4; J: TRBJ1-1; D: -; size: many; DNA: TGTGCCAGCAGTTGGGGGGCCGAAGCTTTCTTT; CDR3: CASSWGAEAFF
V: TRBV7-9; J: TRBJ2-7; D: -; size: many; DNA: TGTGCCAGCAGTCGGGGGGGACAGGACGAGCAGTACTTC; CDR3: CASSRGGQDEQYF
V: TRBV11-3; J: TRBJ2-7; D: -; size: few; DNA: TGTGCCAGCAGCTTAATGGGAGCGGCCTCCTACGAGCAGTACTTC; CDR3: CASSLMGAASYEQYF
V: TRBV4-2; J: TRBJ2-5; D: TRBD1; size: -; DNA: TGTGCCAGCAGCCAAGACGGACAGGGAGAGGTCGAGACCCAGTACTTC; CDR3: CASSQDGQGEVETQYF
V: TRBV4-1; J: TRBJ2-7; D: -; size: many; DNA: TGCGCCAGCAGCCTCGAGGACGCCCCCTCCTACGAGCAGTACTTC; CDR3: CASSLEDAPSYEQYF
V: TRBV30; J: TRBJ1-1; D: -; size: many; DNA: TGTGCCTGGATGAACCAGGGGAACACTGAAGCTTTCTTT; CDR3: CAWMNQGNTEAFF
V: TRBV7-6; J: TRBJ2-5; D: -; size: many; DNA: TGTGCCAGCAGCCCGACAGGCTCAAAGACCCAGTACTTC; CDR3: CASSPTGSKTQYF
V: TRBV7-8; J: TRBJ2-5; D: -; size: many; DNA: TGTGCCAGCAGCTTTACCGGGAGCCAAGAGACCCAGTACTTC; CDR3: CASSFTGSQETQYF
V: TRBV11-2; J: TRBJ2-5; D: -; size: many; DNA: TGTGCCAGCAGCTTTCGGACTGCCCAAGAGACCCAGTACTTC; CDR3: CASSFRTAQETQYF
V: TRBV12-3/TRBV12-4; J: TRBJ2-7; D: TRBD1; size: few; DNA: TGTGCCAGCACCATGGACAGGGGGCTATACGAGCAGTACTTC; CDR3: CASTMDRGLYEQYF
V: TRBV28; J: TRBJ2-7; D: -; size: few; DNA: TGTGCCAGCAGTTTAATGGGTCTCGGCGACGAGCAGTACTTC; CDR3: CASSLMGLGDEQYF
V: TRBV29-1; J: TRBJ2-2; D: -; size: -; DNA: TGCAGCGTCTCCTCGGGCAACACCGGGGAGCTGTTTTTT; CDR3: CSVSSGNTGELFF
V: TRBV11-2; J: TRBJ1-2; D: TRBD1; size: many; DNA: TGTGCCAGCGAGCTGGGGACAGGGATTAAATCCTCCTATGGCTACACCTTC; CDR3: CASELGTGIKSSYGYTF
V: TRBV27; J: TRBJ2-7; D: -; size: many; DNA: TGTGCCAGCAGTTTAGTAGGTCACGGCTACGAGCAGTACTTC; CDR3: CASSLVGHGYEQYF
V: TRBV7-8; J: TRBJ2-7; D: TRBD1; size: many; DNA: TGTGCCAGCAGCTTCCCGGGACAGAACCTCTACGAGCAGTACTTC; CDR3: CASSFPGQNLYEQYF
V: TRBV19; J: TRBJ1-2; D: TRBD1; size: many; DNA: TGTGCCAGTAGTTCGGGACAGGAATACAGAACTAACTATGGCTACACCTTC; CDR3: CASSSGQEYRTNYGYTF
V: TRBV19; J: TRBJ2-5; D: -; size: many; DNA: TGTGCCAGTAGTATGGCAGGTGAAGAGACCCAGTACTTC; CDR3: CASSMAGEETQYF
V: TRBV27; J: TRBJ1-1; D: -; size: many; DNA: TGTGCCAGCAGTTTTTGGGGAGGCCTGAACACTGAAGCTTTCTTT; CDR3: CASSFWGGLNTEAFF
V: TRBV9; J: TRBJ2-2; D: TRBD1; size: few; DNA: TGTGCCAGCAGTTCCGAGACAGGGGATTTCGGCGGGGAGCTGTTTTTT; CDR3: CASSSETGDFGGELFF
V: TRBV28; J: TRBJ1-5; D: -; size: many; DNA: TGTGCCAGCAGGTATATTGATCGGCCCCAGCATTTT; CDR3: CASRYIDRPQHF
V: TRBV29-1; J: TRBJ2-7; D: -; size: -; DNA: TGCAGCGTCGGACGGGGATACGAGCAGTACTTC; CDR3: CSVGRGYEQYF
V: TRBV4-2; J: TRBJ1-2; D: -; size: many; DNA: TGTGCCAGCAGCCTGCCCGGGACGCCGCAAATCATTTGCTATGGCTACACCTTC; CDR3: CASSLPGTPQIICYGYTF
V: TRBV6-2/TRBV6-3; J: TRBJ1-2; D: -; size: many; DNA: TGTGCCAGCAGTCCGGATGCGGACTATGGCTACACCTTC; CDR3: CASSPDADYGYTF
V: TRBV7-8; J: TRBJ2-7; D: -; size: many; DNA: TGTGCCAGCTCTAGCCCTCCCGCGACAGAGCAGTACTTC; CDR3: CASSSPPATEQYF
V: TRBV10-3; J: TRBJ1-1; D: -; size: many; DNA: TGTGCCATCAGTGAAGACACCGGAGCTTTCTTT; CDR3: CAISEDTGAFF
V: TRBV6-2/TRBV6-3; J: TRBJ2-7; D: -; size: many; DNA: TGTGCCAGCAGTTACACCCCAACGGGTAGCCACGAGCAGTACTTC; CDR3: CASSYTPTGSHEQYF
V: TRBV6-1; J: TRBJ1-5; D: -; size: many; DNA: TGTGCCAGCAGTGAACAGGGGTATAGCAATCAGCCCCAGCATTTT; CDR3: CASSEQGYSNQPQHF
V: TRBV13; J: TRBJ1-2; D: -; size: many; DNA: TGTGCCAGCAGCTTAGAAAGAGGGGTTAACTATGGCTACACCTTC; CDR3: CASSLERGVNYGYTF
V: TRBV20-1; J: TRBJ2-7; D: TRBD2; size: many; DNA: TGCAGTGCGGATCCCTTACCACCACGTAGCGGGGGCGAGCAGTACTTC; CDR3: CSADPLPPRSGGEQYF
V: TRBV29-1; J: TRBJ1-1; D: -; size: -; DNA: TGCAGCGAGCGCCGGGGCTCTTCCTACACTGAAGCTTTCTTT; CDR3: CSERRGSSYTEAFF
V: TRBV5-1; J: TRBJ1-2; D: -; size: many; DNA: TGCGCCAGCAGCTGGACACTTAACTATGGCTACACCTTC; CDR3: CASSWTLNYGYTF
V: TRBV3-1; J: TRBJ1-1; D: TRBD1; size: few; DNA: TGTGCCAGCAGCGTAAGGGGGCTTACTGAAGCTTTCTTT; CDR3: CASSVRGLTEAFF
V: TRBV19; J: TRBJ1-1; D: -; size: few; DNA: TGTGCCAGTAGTACAAACAACAGGAGACCGAACACTGAAGCTTTCTTT; CDR3: CASSTNNRRPNTEAFF
V: TRBV12-3/TRBV12-4; J: TRBJ2-7; D: -; size: -; DNA: TGTGCCAGCAGGGACAGCGAAACCTACGAGCAGTACTTC; CDR3: CASRDSETYEQYF
V: TRBV20-1; J: TRBJ1-1; D: -; size: many; DNA: TGCAGTGCTGAAGGGCTGTTCACTGAAGCTTTCTTT; CDR3: CSAEGLFTEAFF
V: TRBV12-3/TRBV12-4; J: TRBJ2-2; D: TRBD1; size: -; DNA: TGTGCCAGCAGTCGGGACAGGGGACTATACGAGGACACCGGGGAGCTGTTTTTT; CDR3: CASSRDRGLYEDTGELFF
V: TRBV5-5; J: TRBJ2-1; D: -; size: many; DNA: TGTGCCAGCAGCTTGGCCCCGACTAGTGATGAGCAGTTCTTC; CDR3: CASSLAPTSDEQFF
V: TRBV28; J: TRBJ1-5; D: -; size: many; DNA: TGTGCCAGTAAGACAAATAGCAATCAGCCCCAGCATTTT; CDR3: CASKTNSNQPQHF
V: TRBV12-3/TRBV12-4; J: TRBJ1-1; D: TRBD1; size: few; DNA: TGTGCCAGCAGTTCCCCCTCCCGGACAGGGGTTCTGGGCAACACTGAAGCTTTCTTT; CDR3: CASSSPSRTGVLGNTEAFF
V: TRBV6-5; J: TRBJ2-5; D: -; size: many; DNA: TGTGCCAGCACCTTTGGAGGGGACATCGGAGAGACCCAGTACTTC; CDR3: CASTFGGDIGETQYF
V: TRBV3-1; J: TRBJ1-2; D: -; size: -; DNA: TGTGCCAGCAGCCAGGAGTTGGGGGGCTCGAGCTATGGCTACACCTTC; CDR3: CASSQELGGSSYGYTF
V: TRBV12-3/TRBV12-4; J: TRBJ2-7; D: -; size: many; DNA: TGTGCCAGCAGTAGGGACCCAGGACTGGACGAGCAGTACTTC; CDR3: CASSRDPGLDEQYF
V: TRBV24-1; J: TRBJ1-5; D: -; size: many; DNA: TGTGCCACCAGTGAAGGGAGAACCCAGCATTTT; CDR3: CATSEGRTQHF